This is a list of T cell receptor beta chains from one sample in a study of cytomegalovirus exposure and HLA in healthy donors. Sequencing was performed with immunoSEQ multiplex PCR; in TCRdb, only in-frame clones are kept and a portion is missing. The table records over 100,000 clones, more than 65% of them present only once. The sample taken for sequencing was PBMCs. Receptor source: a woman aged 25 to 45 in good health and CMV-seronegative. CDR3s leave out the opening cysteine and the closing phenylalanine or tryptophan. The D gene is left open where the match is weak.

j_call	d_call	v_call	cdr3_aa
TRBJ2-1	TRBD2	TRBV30	ACPRLAGGPSYNEQF
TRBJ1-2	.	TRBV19	ASSMRRQEYGYT
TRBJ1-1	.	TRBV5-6	ASSLVAAEAF
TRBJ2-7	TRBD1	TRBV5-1	ASSRQGRSYEQY
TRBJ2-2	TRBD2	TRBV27	ASRPTSGRARSTGELF
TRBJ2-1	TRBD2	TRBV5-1	ASSLGSSGRALGNEQF
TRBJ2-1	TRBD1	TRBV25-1	ASSSDRVVNEQF
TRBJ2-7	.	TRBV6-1	ASSERTSTGSTTYEQY
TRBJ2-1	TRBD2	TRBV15	ATSRGGRLAGFNEQF
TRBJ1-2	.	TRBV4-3	ASSQERFSGYT
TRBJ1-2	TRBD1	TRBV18	ASSPLRGDGYT
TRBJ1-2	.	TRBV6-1	ASRLTGNGYT
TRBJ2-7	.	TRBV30	AWSVQGWQY
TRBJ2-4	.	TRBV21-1	ASLGAMTGTGENIQY
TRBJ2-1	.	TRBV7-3	ASSQQEYNEQF
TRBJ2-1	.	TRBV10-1	ASSGREIYNEQF